The clone carrying this TCR beta chain was seen a handful of times. What it binds is unknown. These data are taken from a study of vaccination effects on CD4 cells after COVID-19. Prior to sequencing, the ViraFEST assay stimulated PBMC with viral peptide pools, which expanded the antigen-specific CD4+ T cells. A 10-day culture period preceded the isolation of CD4+ T cells. Absence of prior SARS-CoV-2 infection characterized the vaccine recipients, who showed negative nucleocapsid antibodies. The protocol was immunoSEQ multiplex PCR, while the TCRdb copy is restricted to in-frame clones and leaves out a portion. Seen here are about 63,000 clones, roughly 76% observed once, and the top ten hold around 3.8%. There are 13 residues in the CDR3. Germline assignment: CDR1 LGHNA and CDR2 YSLEER. Trimming left V 0 bases short and J 6 bases short, with 6 bases between.

This sequence originates from a human donor who received a COVID-19 vaccine. The sample consisted of CD4+ T cells from PBMCs cultured with HCoV-OC43 spike peptides, taken before COVID-19 vaccination. Subset described: HCoV-OC43 spike overlapping peptide pool stimulation. The V and J genes are TRBV4-3 and TRBJ1-5; D gene unclear. The CDR3 here is CASSQDRIQPQHF. The CDR3 nucleotides read TGCGCCAGCAGCCAAGACCGAATTCAGCCCCAGCATTTT.